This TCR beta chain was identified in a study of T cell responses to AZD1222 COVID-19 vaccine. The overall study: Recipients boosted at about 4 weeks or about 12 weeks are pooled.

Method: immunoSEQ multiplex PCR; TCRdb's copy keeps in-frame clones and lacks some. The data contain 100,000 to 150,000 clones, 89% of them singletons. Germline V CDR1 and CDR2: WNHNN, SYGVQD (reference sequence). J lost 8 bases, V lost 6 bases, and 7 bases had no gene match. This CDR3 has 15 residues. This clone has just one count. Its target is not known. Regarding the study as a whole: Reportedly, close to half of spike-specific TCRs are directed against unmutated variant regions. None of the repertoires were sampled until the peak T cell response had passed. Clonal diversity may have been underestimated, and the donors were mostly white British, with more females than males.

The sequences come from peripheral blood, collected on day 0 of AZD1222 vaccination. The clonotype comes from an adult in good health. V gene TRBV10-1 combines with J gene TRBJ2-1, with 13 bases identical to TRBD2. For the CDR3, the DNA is TGCGCCAGCAGCCCAGGACTAGCGGGGGCGGATGAGCAGTTCTTC. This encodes CASSPGLAGADEQFF.